The entry below gives a single T cell receptor beta chain sequence along with its context. The data were taken from a study of blood T cell repertoires in COVID-19. Study summary: PBMCs, B-cell-depleted T cells, or T cells provided the cDNA or gDNA that made up the material.

Per the authors' pipeline: Estimated nucleated cell counts came from reference gene primer amplification. Method: immunoSEQ multiplex PCR; TCRdb's copy keeps in-frame clones and lacks some. From that table come the V and J calls and clone size; the DNA was used to work out D and trimming. The sample carries 150,000 to 200,000 clones, around 90% recorded once. CDR3 length equals 18 residues. The sample taken for sequencing was peripheral blood. This sequence originates from a man aged 50 to 59 with acute or convalescent COVID-19. The chain has TRBV21-1 and TRBJ1-4; the table calls TRBD1, which could not be checked here. TRBV21-1 is a pseudogene. CDR3 bases: TGTGCCAGCAGCAAAGTACCCAACCACAGGGGGTATGATGAAAAACTGTTTTTT. It encodes CASSKVPNHRGYDEKLFF.